This is a list of T cell receptor beta chains from one sample in a study of T-cell reconstitution after alpha-beta-depleted transplantation in children. TCRdb reprocessed the PCR reads with MiXCR, giving one entry per CDR3 protein. The data show fewer than 250,000 distinct CDR3 sequences, just under 8.5% seen once. This specimen was PBMCs, mostly from graft donor cells, taken 180 days after TCRalphabeta/CD19-depleted stem cell transplant. These receptors originate from a male patient under 18 who had a stem cell transplant for acute lymphoblastic leukemia, so the T cells may come from the graft donor. The CDR3 runs from the conserved cysteine through the conserved F or W. The D gene is left open where the match is weak.

j_call v_call d_call cdr3_aa
TRBJ2-1 TRBV7-9 TRBD2 CASSSRGTSGSNEQFF
TRBJ1-5 TRBV28 NA CASSFYGDQPQHF
TRBJ2-4 TRBV3-1 NA CASSWGRGLAKNIQYF
TRBJ2-1 TRBV20-1 TRBD2 CSAKGLAGGHEQFF
TRBJ2-3 TRBV7-2 NA CASSLLPSARTDTQYF
TRBJ1-1 TRBV18 TRBD1 CASSPVAGGGTEAFF
TRBJ2-1 TRBV7-6 NA CASSLASPPDEQFF
TRBJ1-4 TRBV12-3/TRBV12-4 TRBD1 CASRPSGTGLEKLFF
TRBJ2-7 TRBV7-2 NA CASSLRGRTYEQYF
TRBJ1-4 TRBV20-1 NA CTGPGYLGPPTNEKLFF
TRBJ1-5 TRBV28 NA CATRGRLAMSGNQPQHF
TRBJ2-6 TRBV3-1 NA CASSVIASGANVLTF
TRBJ2-7 TRBV5-1 NA CASSLVGGPLSYEQYF
TRBJ2-7 TRBV6-2/TRBV6-3 NA CASSHGTRVSF
TRBJ2-2 TRBV5-1 TRBD2 CASSLQLADTGELFF
TRBJ2-7 TRBV15 TRBD1 CATGRAGGSYEQYF
TRBJ2-5 TRBV5-1 NA CASSQAQETQYF
TRBJ2-7 TRBV7-6 NA CASSLEGSGYEQYF